This is a list of T cell receptor beta chains from one sample in a study of blood T cell repertoires in COVID-19. The assay was immunoSEQ multiplex PCR, and TCRdb's table has in-frame clones only and misses some. This table has around 170,000 clones, less than 90% appearing once. The sequenced sample was PBMCs or T cells enriched from blood (not recorded which). These TCRs come from a woman in her forties or fifties who had recovered from COVID-19. Each CDR3 is given with its conserved first and last residue. D genes are given only for firm matches. Part of the rows lack a size; the others show once, few, many or a class for expanded clones.

d_gene,v_gene,j_gene,abundance,CDR3aa
.,TRBV19,TRBJ2-7,.,CASSSGGSPYEQYF
.,TRBV9,TRBJ1-6,.,CASSSLGGNNSPLHF
.,TRBV5-1,TRBJ2-5,once,CASSLTGSKETQYF
.,TRBV6-5,TRBJ1-2,.,CASSYVRTGYGYTF
TRBD2,TRBV4-2,TRBJ2-7,few,CASSRGTSGSQGSYEQYF
TRBD1,TRBV10-3,TRBJ2-7,.,CAISSGRQGDYEQYF
.,TRBV5-1,TRBJ2-1,.,CASSLTSGSYNEQFF
.,TRBV10-3,TRBJ1-1,.,CAISGGGPEAFF
TRBD1,TRBV27,TRBJ2-5,.,CASSKWPRDRAYQETQYF
TRBD1,TRBV18,TRBJ1-1,.,CASSPSGQGASEAFF
.,TRBV19,TRBJ2-5,.,CASRPKGGGETQYF
TRBD1,TRBV25-1,TRBJ1-1,.,CASTGQGAAAEAFF
TRBD2,TRBV2,TRBJ2-5,.,CASSWVSGGRRVGETQYF
.,TRBV29-1,TRBJ2-2,.,CSVDMTGELFF
.,TRBV7-3,TRBJ2-2,.,CASSATNSNTGELFF
.,TRBV7-2,TRBJ1-2,.,CASSLEAGGIGYTF
TRBD1,TRBV24-1,TRBJ1-5,once,CATSLGTGGNQPQHF
TRBD2,TRBV18,TRBJ2-3,.,CASSPATSGSRTDTQYF
TRBD2,TRBV7-2,TRBJ2-1,.,CASSPSGRVNEQFF
TRBD2,TRBV15,TRBJ2-7,.,CATSRDRVSGGSYEQYF
.,TRBV28,TRBJ1-2,.,CASSLIGPGGALVGGYTF
TRBD1,TRBV7-2,TRBJ1-1,.,CASSLASTGYTEAFF
TRBD1,TRBV7-8,TRBJ2-1,.,CASSTGDEQFF
.,TRBV7-2,TRBJ2-7,.,CASSLDFNLSYEQYF
.,TRBV18,TRBJ2-7,.,CASSPGFIESGGTGAIGEQYF
TRBD2,TRBV5-1,TRBJ2-3,.,CASSLVAGGPSDTQYF
TRBD2,TRBV11-2,TRBJ2-7,.,CASSSTLRTSGSYEQYF
TRBD1,TRBV27,TRBJ1-4,.,CASSPQRGQGVATNEKLFF
.,TRBV5-8,TRBJ1-5,.,CASSLGGESLQPQHF
TRBD2,TRBV7-9,TRBJ2-1,.,CASSLGASGSSGEQFF
.,TRBV19,TRBJ2-2,.,CASSSGSGINTGELFF
TRBD1,TRBV19,TRBJ2-7,.,CASAPGRQGGFYEQYF
TRBD1,TRBV7-2,TRBJ2-5,.,CASSARTGSETQYF
.,TRBV19,TRBJ1-5,.,CASRVQEFQPQHF
TRBD1,TRBV11-2,TRBJ2-5,.,CASSSKPDRGETQYF
.,TRBV5-4,TRBJ2-1,once,CASSWRGPSDNEQFF
TRBD1,TRBV10-3,TRBJ2-3,few,CAISDQGAADTQYF
TRBD2,TRBV11-3,TRBJ2-7,.,CASTLDGTSGNSYEQYF
.,TRBV19,TRBJ1-5,.,CASSIGGFYSNQPQHF
.,TRBV19,TRBJ1-2,.,CASSIRGPENYGYTF
.,TRBV6-1,TRBJ1-5,.,CASMTPTGPNQPQHF
.,TRBV7-8,TRBJ2-7,.,CASSQGAWGGEQYF
.,TRBV12-3/TRBV12-4,TRBJ2-7,.,CASSPVDTYEQYF